This T cell receptor beta chain is from a study of PD-1 blockade in classical Hodgkin lymphoma. With no exception, relapse followed autologous stem cell transplantation in all patients, and brentuximab vedotin exposure varied. V was trimmed by 3 bases and J by 1 base, leaving 21 bases between them. The CDR3 spans 19 residues. The germline V gene encodes CDR1 MNHEY and CDR2 SMNVEV (reference sequence). For this clone: Its antigen is unidentified.

This table comes from immunoSEQ multiplex PCR, and its TCRdb copy is limited to in-frame clones, with some not included. The sample carries 50,000 to 65,000 clones, approximately 89% recorded once. Whole-study findings and limits: Newly diagnosed patients were said to have less baseline TCR diversity than healthy donors did.

The clonotype originates from a human donor with classical Hodgkin lymphoma. This rearrangement joins TRBV27 to TRBJ1-4, with D uncertain. Here the sequenced sample was peripheral blood mononuclear cells (PBMCs), taken before the second cycle of nivolumab. The CDR3 sequence: CASSFSFGALAQTNEKLFF. CDR3 coding DNA: TGTGCCAGCAGTTTTAGTTTCGGAGCCCTCGCCCAAACTAATGAAAAACTGTTTTTT.